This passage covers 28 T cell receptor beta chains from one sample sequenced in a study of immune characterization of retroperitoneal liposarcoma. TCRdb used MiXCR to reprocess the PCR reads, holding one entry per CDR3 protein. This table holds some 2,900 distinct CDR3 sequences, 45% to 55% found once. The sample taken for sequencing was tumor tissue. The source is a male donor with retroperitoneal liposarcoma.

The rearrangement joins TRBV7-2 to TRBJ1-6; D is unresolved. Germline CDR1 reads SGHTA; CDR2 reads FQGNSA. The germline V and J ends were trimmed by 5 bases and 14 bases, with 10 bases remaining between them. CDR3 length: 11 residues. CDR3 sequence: CASSPESTLHF. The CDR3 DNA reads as TGTGCCAGCAGCCCCGAATCAACCCTCCACTTT.

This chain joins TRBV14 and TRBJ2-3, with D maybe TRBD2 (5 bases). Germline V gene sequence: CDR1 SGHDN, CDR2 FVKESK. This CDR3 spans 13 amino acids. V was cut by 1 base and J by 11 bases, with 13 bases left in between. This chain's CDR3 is CASSQGAGPKQYF. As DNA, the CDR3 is TGTGCCAGCAGCCAAGGGGCGGGCCCTAAGCAGTATTTT.

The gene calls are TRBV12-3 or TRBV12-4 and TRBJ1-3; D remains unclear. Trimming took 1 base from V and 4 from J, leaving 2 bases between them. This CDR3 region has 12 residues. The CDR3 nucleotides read TGTGCCAGCAGTTTAGAGGGAAACACCATATATTTT. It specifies CASSLEGNTIYF.

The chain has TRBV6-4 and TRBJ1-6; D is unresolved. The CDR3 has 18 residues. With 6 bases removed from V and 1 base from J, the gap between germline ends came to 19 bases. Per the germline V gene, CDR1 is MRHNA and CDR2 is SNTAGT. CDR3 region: CASSPAAMGGSYNSPLHF. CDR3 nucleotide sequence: TGTGCCAGCAGCCCAGCCGCCATGGGAGGGTCCTATAATTCACCCCTCCACTTT.

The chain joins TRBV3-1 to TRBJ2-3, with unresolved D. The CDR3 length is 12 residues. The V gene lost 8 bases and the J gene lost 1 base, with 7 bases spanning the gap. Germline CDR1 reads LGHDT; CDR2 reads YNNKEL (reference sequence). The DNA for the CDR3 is TGTGCCAGCGGGAAGGGCACAGATACGCAGTATTTT. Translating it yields CASGKGTDTQYF.

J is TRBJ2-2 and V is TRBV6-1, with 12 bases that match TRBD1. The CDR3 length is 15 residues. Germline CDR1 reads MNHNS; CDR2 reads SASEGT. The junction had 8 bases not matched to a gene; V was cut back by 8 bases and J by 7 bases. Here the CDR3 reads CASPGTGGPGGELFF. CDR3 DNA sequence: TGTGCCAGCCCTGGGACAGGGGGCCCGGGCGGGGAGCTGTTTTTT.

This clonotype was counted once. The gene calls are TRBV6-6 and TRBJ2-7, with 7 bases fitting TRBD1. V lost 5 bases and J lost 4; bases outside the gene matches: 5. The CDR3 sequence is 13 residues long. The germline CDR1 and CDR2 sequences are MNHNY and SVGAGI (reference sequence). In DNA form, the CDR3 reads TGTGCCAGCAGTCCTGGGACAGCTTACGAGCAGTACTTC. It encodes CASSPGTAYEQYF.

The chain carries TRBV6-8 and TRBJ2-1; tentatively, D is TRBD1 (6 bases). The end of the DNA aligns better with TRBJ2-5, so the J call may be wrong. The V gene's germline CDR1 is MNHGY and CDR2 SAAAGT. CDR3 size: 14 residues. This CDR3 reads CASSLRSQGGTQYF. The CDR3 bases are TGTGCCAGCAGTTTACGGTCCCAAGGGGGGACCCAGTACTTC.

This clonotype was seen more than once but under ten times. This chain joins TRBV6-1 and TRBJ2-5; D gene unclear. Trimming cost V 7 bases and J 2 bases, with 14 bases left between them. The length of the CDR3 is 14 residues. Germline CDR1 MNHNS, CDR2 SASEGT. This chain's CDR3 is CASTPLASQETQYF. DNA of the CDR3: TGTGCCAGCACCCCCCTGGCGTCTCAAGAGACCCAGTACTTC.

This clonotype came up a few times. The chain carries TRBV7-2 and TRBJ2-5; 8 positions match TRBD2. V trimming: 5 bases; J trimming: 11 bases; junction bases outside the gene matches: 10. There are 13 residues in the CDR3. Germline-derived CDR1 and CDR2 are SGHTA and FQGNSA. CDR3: CASSPTLGLEQYF. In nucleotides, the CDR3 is TGTGCCAGCAGCCCGACCCTGGGACTAGAGCAGTACTTC.

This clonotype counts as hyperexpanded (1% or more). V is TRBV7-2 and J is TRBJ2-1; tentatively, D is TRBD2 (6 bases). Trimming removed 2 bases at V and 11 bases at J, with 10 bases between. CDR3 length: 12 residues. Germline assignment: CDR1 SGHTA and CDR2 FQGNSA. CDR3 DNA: TGTGCCAGCAGCTTACATGGGACTCAGCAGTTCTTC. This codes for CASSLHGTQQFF.

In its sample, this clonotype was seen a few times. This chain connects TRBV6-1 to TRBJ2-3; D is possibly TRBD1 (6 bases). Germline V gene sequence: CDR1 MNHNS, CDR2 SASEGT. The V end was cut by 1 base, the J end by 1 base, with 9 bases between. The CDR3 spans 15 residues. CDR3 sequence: CASSEVKGGTDTQYF. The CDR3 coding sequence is TGTGCCAGCAGTGAAGTCAAGGGGGGCACAGATACGCAGTATTTT.

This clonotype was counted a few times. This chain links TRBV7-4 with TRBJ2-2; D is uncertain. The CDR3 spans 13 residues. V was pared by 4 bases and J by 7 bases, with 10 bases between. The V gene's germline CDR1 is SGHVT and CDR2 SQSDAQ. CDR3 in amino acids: CASSSTKGGELFF. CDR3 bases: TGTGCCAGCAGCTCCACTAAGGGCGGGGAGCTGTTTTTT.

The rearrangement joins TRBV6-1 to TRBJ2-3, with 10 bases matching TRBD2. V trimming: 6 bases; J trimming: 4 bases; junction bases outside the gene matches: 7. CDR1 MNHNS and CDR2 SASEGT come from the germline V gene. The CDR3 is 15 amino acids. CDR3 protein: CASSPLAGEPDTQYF. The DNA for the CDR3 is TGTGCCAGCAGCCCCCTAGCGGGAGAGCCAGATACGCAGTATTTT.

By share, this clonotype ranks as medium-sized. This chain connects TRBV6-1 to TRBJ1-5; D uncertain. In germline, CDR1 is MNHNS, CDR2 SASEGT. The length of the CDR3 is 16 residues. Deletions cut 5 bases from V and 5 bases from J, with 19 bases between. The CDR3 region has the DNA TGTGCCAGCAGTACCCACGGCAAGGGCTCTGATCAGCCCCAGCATTTT. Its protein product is CASSTHGKGSDQPQHF.

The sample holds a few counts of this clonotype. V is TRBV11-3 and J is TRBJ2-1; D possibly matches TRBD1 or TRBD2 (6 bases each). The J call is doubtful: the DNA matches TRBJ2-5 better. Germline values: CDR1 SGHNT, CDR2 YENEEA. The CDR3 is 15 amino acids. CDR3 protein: CATGPGAGGVETQYF. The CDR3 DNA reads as TGTGCCACTGGGCCGGGGGCCGGGGGAGTGGAGACCCAGTACTTC.

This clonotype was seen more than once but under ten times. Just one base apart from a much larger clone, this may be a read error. The CDR3 coding sequence is TGTGCCCGCAGTGAAGAAACTAGCCAAGATACGCAGTATTTT. Protein sequence: CARSEETSQDTQYF. The chain links TRBV6-1 to TRBJ2-3, with D tentatively TRBD2 (6 bases). The germline V gene encodes CDR1 MNHNS and CDR2 SASEGT. The CDR3 loop spans 14 amino acids.

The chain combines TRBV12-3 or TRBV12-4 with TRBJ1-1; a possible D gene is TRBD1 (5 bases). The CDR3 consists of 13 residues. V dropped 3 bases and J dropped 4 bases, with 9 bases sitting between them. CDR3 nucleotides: TGTGCCAGCAGTTTTGGCAGGGTCACTGAAGCTTTCTTT. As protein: CASSFGRVTEAFF.

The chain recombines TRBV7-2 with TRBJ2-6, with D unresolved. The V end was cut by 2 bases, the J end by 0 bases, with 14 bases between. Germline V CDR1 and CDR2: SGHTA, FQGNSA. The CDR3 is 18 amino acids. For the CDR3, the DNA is TGTGCCAGCAGCTTACGGCAGGTTTCTAGCTCTGGGGCCAACGTCCTGACTTTC. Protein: CASSLRQVSSSGANVLTF.

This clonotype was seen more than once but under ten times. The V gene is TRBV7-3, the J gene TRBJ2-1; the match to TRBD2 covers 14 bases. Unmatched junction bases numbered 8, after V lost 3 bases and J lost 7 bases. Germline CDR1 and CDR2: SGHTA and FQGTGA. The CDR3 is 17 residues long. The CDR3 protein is CASSFFPRLAGGNEQFF. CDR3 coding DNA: TGTGCCAGCAGCTTTTTCCCACGACTAGCGGGGGGGAATGAGCAGTTCTTC.

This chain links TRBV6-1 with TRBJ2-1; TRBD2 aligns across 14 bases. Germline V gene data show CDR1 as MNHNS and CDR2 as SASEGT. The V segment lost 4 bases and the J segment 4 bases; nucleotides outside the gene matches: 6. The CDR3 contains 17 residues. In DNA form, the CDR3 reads TGTGCCAGCAGTGGGGGACTAGCGGGAGTGGGTTACAATGAGCAGTTCTTC. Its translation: CASSGGLAGVGYNEQFF.

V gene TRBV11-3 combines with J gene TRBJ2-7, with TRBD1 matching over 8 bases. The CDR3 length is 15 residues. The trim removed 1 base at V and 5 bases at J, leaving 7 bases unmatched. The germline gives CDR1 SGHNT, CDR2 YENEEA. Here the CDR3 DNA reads TGTGCCAGCAGCTTAGGATTCGGCAGGGGGCACGAGCAGTACTTC. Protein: CASSLGFGRGHEQYF.

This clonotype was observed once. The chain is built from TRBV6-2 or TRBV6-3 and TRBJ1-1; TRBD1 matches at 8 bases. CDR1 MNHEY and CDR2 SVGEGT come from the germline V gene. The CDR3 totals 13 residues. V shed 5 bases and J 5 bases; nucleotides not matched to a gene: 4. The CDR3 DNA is TGTGCCAGCAGTGAATGGACAGGGACTGAAGCTTTCTTT. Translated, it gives CASSEWTGTEAFF.

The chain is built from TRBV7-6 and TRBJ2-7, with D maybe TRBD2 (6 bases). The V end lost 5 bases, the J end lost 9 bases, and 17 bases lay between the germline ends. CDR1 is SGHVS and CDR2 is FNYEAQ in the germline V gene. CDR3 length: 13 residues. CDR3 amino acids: CASSEGTAGGQYF. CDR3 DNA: TGTGCCAGCAGCGAAGGGACTGCCGGGGGGCAGTACTTC. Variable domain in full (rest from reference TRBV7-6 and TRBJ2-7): GAGVSQSPRYKVTKRGQDVALRCDPISGHVSLYWYRQALGQGPEFLTYFNYEAQQDKSGLPNDRFSAERPEGSISTLTIQRTEQRDSAMYRCASSEGTAGGQYFGPGTRLTVT.

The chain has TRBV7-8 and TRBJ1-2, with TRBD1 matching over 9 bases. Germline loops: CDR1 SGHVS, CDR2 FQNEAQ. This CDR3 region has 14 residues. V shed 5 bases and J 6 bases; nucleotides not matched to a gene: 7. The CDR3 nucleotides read TGTGCCAGCAGCCGGACAGGGGAGTTTGATGGCTACACCTTC. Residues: CASSRTGEFDGYTF.

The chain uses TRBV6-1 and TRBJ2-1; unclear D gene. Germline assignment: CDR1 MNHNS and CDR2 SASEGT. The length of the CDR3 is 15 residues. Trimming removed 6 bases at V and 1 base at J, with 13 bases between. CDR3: CASRPGPDSYNEQFF. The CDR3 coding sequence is TGTGCCAGCAGACCGGGTCCCGATTCCTACAATGAGCAGTTCTTC.

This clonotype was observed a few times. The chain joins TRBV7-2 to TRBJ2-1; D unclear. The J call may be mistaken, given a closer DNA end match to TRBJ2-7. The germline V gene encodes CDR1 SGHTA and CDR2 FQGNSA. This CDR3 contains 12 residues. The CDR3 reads CASSLGNNEQYF. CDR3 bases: TGTGCCAGCAGCTTAGGGAACAATGAGCAGTACTTC.

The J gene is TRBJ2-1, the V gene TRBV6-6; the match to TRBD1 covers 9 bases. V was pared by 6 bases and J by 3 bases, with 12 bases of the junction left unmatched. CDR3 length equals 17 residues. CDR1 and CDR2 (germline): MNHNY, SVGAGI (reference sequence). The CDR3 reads CASSQPTGGSSYNEQFF. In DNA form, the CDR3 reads TGTGCCAGCAGCCAACCTACAGGGGGCAGTAGCTACAATGAGCAGTTCTTC.